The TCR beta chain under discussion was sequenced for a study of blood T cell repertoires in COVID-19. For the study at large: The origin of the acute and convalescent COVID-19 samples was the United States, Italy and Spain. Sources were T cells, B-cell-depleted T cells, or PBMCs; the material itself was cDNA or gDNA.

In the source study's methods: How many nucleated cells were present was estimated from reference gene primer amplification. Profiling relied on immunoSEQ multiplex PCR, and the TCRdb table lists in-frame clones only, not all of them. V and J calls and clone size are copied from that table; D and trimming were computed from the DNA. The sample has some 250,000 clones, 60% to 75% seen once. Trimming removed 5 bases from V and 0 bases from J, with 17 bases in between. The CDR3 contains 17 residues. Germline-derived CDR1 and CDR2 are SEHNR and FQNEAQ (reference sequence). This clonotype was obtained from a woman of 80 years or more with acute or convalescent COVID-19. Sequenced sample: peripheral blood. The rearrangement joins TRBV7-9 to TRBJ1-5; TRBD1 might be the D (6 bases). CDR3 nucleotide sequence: TGTGCCAGCAGCGCCCTAGGGACACTTGATAGCAATCAGCCCCAGCATTTT. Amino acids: CASSALGTLDSNQPQHF.